Each of the 18 T cell receptor beta chains below was sequenced from the same sample in a study of spatial heterogeneity in lung cancer. TCRdb used MiXCR to reprocess the 5' RACE reads, holding one entry per CDR3 protein. The sample carries tens of thousands of distinct CDR3 sequences, roughly 5.6% recorded once. Time point specified: sample taken at primary tumor resection. The sequenced material consisted of unsorted whole RNA from tumor, nontumor lung or frozen PBMC. The sequencing here drew on PBMCs, taken at surgery. The receptors come from a female donor with early-stage non-small cell lung cancer.

The rearrangement links TRBV2 to TRBJ1-2; D is ambiguous. The CDR3 consists of 14 residues. CDR1 and CDR2 from the germline V gene are SNHLY and FYNNEI. V was shortened by 8 bases and J by 0 bases, with 13 bases between the two germline ends. The DNA of the CDR3 is TGTGCCAGCGAGGAGAGGCCTACTAACTATGGCTACACCTTC. It is translated as CASEERPTNYGYTF.

The CDR3 here is CASSFGPGVEQYF. The CDR3 bases are TGTGCCAGCAGTTTTGGCCCGGGGGTCGAGCAGTACTTC. J is TRBJ2-7 and V is TRBV6-1; TRBD2 might be the D (6 bases). Germline V gives CDR1 MNHNS, CDR2 SASEGT. The CDR3 consists of 13 residues. Trimming took off 5 bases at V and 6 bases at J, with 14 bases between the two ends.

A few counts support this clonotype. The chain combines TRBV2 with TRBJ1-1, with unresolved D. CDR3 length: 15 amino acids. Trimming stripped 4 bases from V and 4 bases from J, with 16 bases between. Germline values: CDR1 SNHLY, CDR2 FYNNEI. CDR3 sequence: CASSGQRVESTEAFF. The CDR3 DNA is TGTGCCAGCAGTGGACAACGGGTTGAAAGCACTGAAGCTTTCTTT.

This clonotype has ten or more counts. The chain recombines TRBV5-4 with TRBJ2-7; 11 bases align to TRBD2. J was trimmed by 2 bases and V by 0 bases; bases with no gene match: 4. This CDR3 contains 16 residues. CDR1 SGHNT and CDR2 YYREEE come from the germline V gene (reference sequence). The CDR3 region is CASSLGLAGGAYEQYF. As DNA, the CDR3 is TGTGCCAGCAGCTTGGGGCTAGCGGGGGGCGCCTACGAGCAGTACTTC. The whole variable domain, filled in from reference TRBV5-4 and TRBJ2-7, reads ETGVTQSPTHLIKTRGQQVTLRCSSQSGHNTVSWYQQALGQGPQFIFQYYREEENGRGNFPPRFSGLQFPNYSSELNVNALELDDSALYLCASSLGLAGGAYEQYFGPGTRLTVT.

This clonotype is labeled medium-sized (0.01 to 0.1%). The V gene is TRBV4-2, the J gene TRBJ2-7; weak D call: TRBD2 (7 bases). The V gene's germline CDR1 is LGHNA and CDR2 YNFKEQ. The CDR3 covers 15 residues. V was pared by 1 base and J by 0 bases, with 10 bases between. This chain's CDR3 is CASSQAGGLSYEQYF. In nucleotides, the CDR3 is TGTGCCAGCAGCCAAGCGGGGGGCCTCTCCTACGAGCAGTACTTC.

This clonotype was detected only a few times. The chain uses TRBV4-3 and TRBJ2-2; a weak D match, TRBD2 (5 bases). V dropped 2 bases and J dropped 0 bases, with 16 bases sitting between them. This CDR3 comprises 18 residues. CDR1 and CDR2 from the germline V gene are LGHNA and YSLEER. The CDR3 nucleotides are TGCGCCAGCAGCCAAAGTCACGGCGGGTACGCGAACACCGGGGAGCTGTTTTTT. Amino acid sequence: CASSQSHGGYANTGELFF.

This clonotype was picked up a small number of times. The gene calls are TRBV5-1 and TRBJ2-1; D remains unclear. Trimming removed 3 bases from V and 6 bases from J, with 16 bases in between. The CDR3 contains 15 residues. In germline, CDR1 is SGHRS, CDR2 YFSETQ. CDR3 in DNA: TGCGCCAGCAGCTCCCTCTTGGACCGTAGCAATGAGCAGTTCTTC. Residues: CASSSLLDRSNEQFF.

The CDR3 here is CASSLEMGGADNEQFF. The CDR3 DNA follows: TGTGCCAGCAGCTTAGAGATGGGGGGGGCCGACAATGAGCAGTTCTTC. The chain combines TRBV7-6 with TRBJ2-1, with a weak D call TRBD2 (7 bases). V was shortened by 1 base and J by 5 bases, with 15 bases between the two germline ends. The CDR3 covers 16 residues. Germline loops: CDR1 SGHVS, CDR2 FNYEAQ.

This clonotype has a count of ten or more. The chain uses TRBV3-1 and TRBJ1-1; 7 bases fit TRBD1. The germline V gene has CDR1 LGHDT and CDR2 YNNKEL (reference sequence). J was trimmed by 6 bases and V by 6 bases; bases with no gene match: 10. CDR3 length equals 14 residues. The CDR3 sequence is CASRHSGGLAEAFF. CDR3 nucleotides: TGTGCCAGCAGACATTCAGGGGGACTCGCTGAAGCTTTCTTT.

This clonotype was detected many times. The V and J genes are TRBV7-9 and TRBJ2-1; a possible D gene is TRBD2 (6 bases). The V gene's germline CDR1 is SEHNR and CDR2 FQNEAQ (reference sequence). This CDR3 has 16 residues. Trimming took 4 bases from V and 6 from J, leaving 19 bases between them. The DNA of the CDR3 is TGTGCCAGCAGCTCCAGTCTGGGACTCCTCCCCAATGAGCAGTTCTTC. Translating it yields CASSSSLGLLPNEQFF.

This clonotype was counted many times. This chain links TRBV11-1 with TRBJ2-2; D gene ambiguous. CDR1 and CDR2 from the germline V gene are SGHAT and FQDESV (reference sequence). This CDR3 contains 16 residues. Trimming left V 1 base short and J 0 bases short, with 9 bases between. The CDR3 DNA sequence: TGTGCCAGCAGCTTAGGAATGGCAGCGAACACCGGGGAGCTGTTTTTT. This gives the protein CASSLGMAANTGELFF.

This clonotype was detected ten times or more. The V gene is TRBV4-3, the J gene TRBJ2-7, with a weak D call TRBD1 (6 bases). CDR1 and CDR2 from the germline V gene are LGHNA and YSLEER. CDR3 length: 15 residues. V was clipped by 0 bases and J by 2 bases, with 11 bases between them. The CDR3 protein is CASSQEATGAYEQYF. The CDR3 DNA reads as TGCGCCAGCAGCCAAGAGGCGACAGGCGCCTACGAGCAGTACTTC.

This clonotype was found many times. The chain employs TRBV20-1 and TRBJ1-4; D not resolved. The CDR3 has 11 amino acids. V was trimmed by 6 bases and J by 11 bases, leaving 13 bases between them. Looked up from germline, CDR1 is DFQATT and CDR2 is SNEGSKA (reference sequence). CDR3 loop: CSAKDLPKLFF. CDR3 sequence (DNA): TGCAGTGCAAAGGACCTCCCGAAACTGTTTTTT.

In its sample, this clonotype was seen many times. The V gene is TRBV6-5, the J gene TRBJ1-1; no clear D. Per the germline V gene, CDR1 is MNHEY and CDR2 is SVGAGI. This CDR3 is 14 amino acids long. Between the trimmed V and J ends, which lost 6 bases and 2 bases, there was a span of 13 bases. Here the CDR3 DNA reads TGTGCCAGCAGCCCTACCACTGATAACACTGAAGCTTTCTTT. Its protein product is CASSPTTDNTEAFF.

This clonotype has more than one count but fewer than ten. The chain couples TRBV6-5 to TRBJ1-2; 7 bases are a match to TRBD1. Unmatched junction bases numbered 4, after V lost 2 bases and J lost 4 bases. This CDR3 comprises 14 residues. The germline V gene has CDR1 MNHEY and CDR2 SVGAGI. CDR3 amino acids: CASSYRDRLYGYTF. DNA of the CDR3: TGTGCCAGCAGTTACCGGGACAGACTCTATGGCTACACCTTC.

This clonotype occurred many times. The V and J genes are TRBV7-9 and TRBJ2-2; D could derive from TRBD1 or TRBD2 (5 bases each). CDR3 size: 15 residues. Germline CDR1 reads SEHNR; CDR2 reads FQNEAQ (reference sequence). V was clipped by 6 bases and J by 0 bases, with 11 bases between them. CDR3 DNA sequence: TGTGCCAGCAGAAAGGGACCGTCGAACACCGGGGAGCTGTTTTTT. This sequence encodes CASRKGPSNTGELFF.

The chain employs TRBV5-1 and TRBJ1-3; tentative D call: TRBD1 (5 bases). Trimming shortened V by 4 bases and J by 4 bases, and 12 bases separated the two germline ends. Germline V gene data show CDR1 as SGHRS and CDR2 as YFSETQ. The CDR3 is 14 residues long. The CDR3 here is CASSAGPVGNTIYF. CDR3 bases: TGCGCCAGCAGCGCGGGACCAGTCGGAAACACCATATATTTT.

This clonotype was found many times. The V and J genes are TRBV2 and TRBJ1-5; D gene uncertain. The V end lost 4 bases, the J end lost 2 bases, and 9 bases lay between the germline ends. Germline V lookup: CDR1 SNHLY, CDR2 FYNNEI. This CDR3 region has 14 residues. The CDR3 coding sequence is TGTGCCAGCAGTGCTCGGGAAGGCAATCAGCCCCAGCATTTT. It specifies CASSAREGNQPQHF.